The 2 T cell receptor beta chains reported below all come from one sample, sequenced in a study of vaccination effects on CD4 cells after COVID-19 (dated by TCRdb to 2022 to 2024). These receptors have no known antigen. After 10 to 11 days of culture, CD4+ T cells were isolated with the EasySep CD4+ T cell isolation kit. Each participant got two doses of an mRNA SARS-CoV-2 vaccine, either BNT162b2 or mRNA-1273. The library was built by means of the immunoSEQ multiplex PCR assay. TCRdb retrieved this table from immuneACCESS and kept in-frame rearrangements only. Not all clones are present; in checked studies, unresolved V genes account for under half, and no reason is known for the remainder. The sample contains under 35,000 clones, roughly 81% of them found a single time. The ten most abundant clones make up more than 13% of the sample. The sample here was CD4+ T cells from PBMCs cultured without peptide, taken after COVID-19 vaccination. The receptors derive from a human donor who received a COVID-19 vaccine.

This clone was observed a single time. This chain joins TRBV5-1 and TRBJ2-1; 7 positions match TRBD2. Unmatched junction bases numbered 12, after V lost 6 bases and J lost 0 bases. There are 17 residues in the CDR3. CDR1 is SGHRS, CDR2 YFSETQ, per germline. The CDR3 loop is CASMWGGDYLSYNEQFF. The DNA of the CDR3 is TGCGCCAGCATGTGGGGCGGGGACTACCTCTCCTACAATGAGCAGTTCTTC.

The rearrangement joins TRBV30 to TRBJ2-7; 9 bases are a match to TRBD2. V lost 2 bases and J lost 2; bases outside the gene matches: 1. CDR3 length equals 13 residues. The V gene's germline CDR1 is GTSNPN and CDR2 SVGIG (reference sequence). CDR3 nucleotide sequence: TGTGCCTGGAGTAGACTAGCGGCCTACGAGCAGTACTTC. Encoded protein: CAWSRLAAYEQYF.